A selection of T cell receptor beta chains follows, all from one sample in a study of cytomegalovirus exposure and HLA in healthy donors. The method was immunoSEQ multiplex PCR; TCRdb's version includes in-frame clones alone and lacks a portion of them. The data hold 100,000 to 150,000 clones, with roughly 80% observed a single time. The sample consisted of PBMCs. The origin of the receptors is a man aged 25-45 years in good health and CMV-seropositive. Both conserved end residues are part of each CDR3. The order of the fields is CDR3 DNA, CDR3 protein, D gene, V gene, J gene, clone size. D genes are given only for firm matches. Some rows have no size entry. The others give once, few or many, or a class for an expanded clone.

TGTGCCAGCAGCGCGGTGAACACCGGGGAGCTGTTTTTT	CASSAVNTGELFF	.	TRBV6-5	TRBJ2-2	once
TGTGCCAGTAGTTCGTGGACTAGCGGGAGACTTTACGAGCAGTACTTC	CASSSWTSGRLYEQYF	TRBD2	TRBV19	TRBJ2-7	.
TGCGCCAGCAGCCAATTCGGACAGGGCTATGGCTACACCTTC	CASSQFGQGYGYTF	TRBD1	TRBV4-1	TRBJ1-2	.
TGTGCCAGTAGTATAGGTCTCAGGTTCGCTGAAGCTTTCTTT	CASSIGLRFAEAFF	.	TRBV19	TRBJ1-1	.
TGTGCCAGCTACCAGGGAGGTCGGTTTACTGAAGCTTTCTTT	CASYQGGRFTEAFF	.	TRBV6-1	TRBJ1-1	.
TGTGCCAGCTCTGGGGCGGGAGGGACCGGGGAGCTGTTTTTT	CASSGAGGTGELFF	TRBD2	TRBV2	TRBJ2-2	.
TGTGCCAGCGGACTAGCGGGAGGTCTAGGAGATACGCAGTATTTT	CASGLAGGLGDTQYF	TRBD2	TRBV7-9	TRBJ2-3	.
TGTGCCAGCAGTCAGGACAGGTCGGGGGTTCAGCCCCAGCATTTT	CASSQDRSGVQPQHF	TRBD1	TRBV6-1	TRBJ1-5	once
TGTGCCAGCAGCCCACGCGGGGGGGACGGCTACACCTTC	CASSPRGGDGYTF	.	TRBV7-6	TRBJ1-2	.
TGTGCCAGCAGGGCACAGGATAATGAAAAACTGTTTTTT	CASRAQDNEKLFF	.	TRBV27	TRBJ1-4	.
TGTGCCAGCAGCTTAGATCTCAATGGCGGCTACACCTTC	CASSLDLNGGYTF	.	TRBV7-2	TRBJ1-2	.
TGCGCCAGCAGCTTGAGGGGGGGAGGGGACGGTGAGCAGTTCTTC	CASSLRGGGDGEQFF	.	TRBV5-1	TRBJ2-1	.